This TCR beta chain derives from a study of T-cell reconstitution after alpha-beta-depleted transplantation in children. Using unique molecular identifiers, the investigators prepared the TCRbeta library. From the PCR reads, TCRdb called clonotypes with MiXCR, one entry per CDR3 protein. This table holds about 690,000 distinct CDR3 sequences, 16% found once. The sequences come from PBMCs from the stem cell graft donor, collected from the stem cell graft. This receptor was obtained from a human donor who donated a stem cell graft to a child with acute myeloid leukemia.

Here the CDR3 DNA reads TGTGCCACCAGCGGGGGGGGGCATGAGCAGTTCTTC. This encodes CATSGGGHEQFF. The chain couples TRBV15 to TRBJ2-1; weak D call: TRBD2 (7 bases). The CDR3 consists of 12 residues. Germline values: CDR1 LNHNV, CDR2 YYDKDF (reference sequence). With 5 bases removed from V and 8 bases from J, the gap between germline ends came to 10 bases.